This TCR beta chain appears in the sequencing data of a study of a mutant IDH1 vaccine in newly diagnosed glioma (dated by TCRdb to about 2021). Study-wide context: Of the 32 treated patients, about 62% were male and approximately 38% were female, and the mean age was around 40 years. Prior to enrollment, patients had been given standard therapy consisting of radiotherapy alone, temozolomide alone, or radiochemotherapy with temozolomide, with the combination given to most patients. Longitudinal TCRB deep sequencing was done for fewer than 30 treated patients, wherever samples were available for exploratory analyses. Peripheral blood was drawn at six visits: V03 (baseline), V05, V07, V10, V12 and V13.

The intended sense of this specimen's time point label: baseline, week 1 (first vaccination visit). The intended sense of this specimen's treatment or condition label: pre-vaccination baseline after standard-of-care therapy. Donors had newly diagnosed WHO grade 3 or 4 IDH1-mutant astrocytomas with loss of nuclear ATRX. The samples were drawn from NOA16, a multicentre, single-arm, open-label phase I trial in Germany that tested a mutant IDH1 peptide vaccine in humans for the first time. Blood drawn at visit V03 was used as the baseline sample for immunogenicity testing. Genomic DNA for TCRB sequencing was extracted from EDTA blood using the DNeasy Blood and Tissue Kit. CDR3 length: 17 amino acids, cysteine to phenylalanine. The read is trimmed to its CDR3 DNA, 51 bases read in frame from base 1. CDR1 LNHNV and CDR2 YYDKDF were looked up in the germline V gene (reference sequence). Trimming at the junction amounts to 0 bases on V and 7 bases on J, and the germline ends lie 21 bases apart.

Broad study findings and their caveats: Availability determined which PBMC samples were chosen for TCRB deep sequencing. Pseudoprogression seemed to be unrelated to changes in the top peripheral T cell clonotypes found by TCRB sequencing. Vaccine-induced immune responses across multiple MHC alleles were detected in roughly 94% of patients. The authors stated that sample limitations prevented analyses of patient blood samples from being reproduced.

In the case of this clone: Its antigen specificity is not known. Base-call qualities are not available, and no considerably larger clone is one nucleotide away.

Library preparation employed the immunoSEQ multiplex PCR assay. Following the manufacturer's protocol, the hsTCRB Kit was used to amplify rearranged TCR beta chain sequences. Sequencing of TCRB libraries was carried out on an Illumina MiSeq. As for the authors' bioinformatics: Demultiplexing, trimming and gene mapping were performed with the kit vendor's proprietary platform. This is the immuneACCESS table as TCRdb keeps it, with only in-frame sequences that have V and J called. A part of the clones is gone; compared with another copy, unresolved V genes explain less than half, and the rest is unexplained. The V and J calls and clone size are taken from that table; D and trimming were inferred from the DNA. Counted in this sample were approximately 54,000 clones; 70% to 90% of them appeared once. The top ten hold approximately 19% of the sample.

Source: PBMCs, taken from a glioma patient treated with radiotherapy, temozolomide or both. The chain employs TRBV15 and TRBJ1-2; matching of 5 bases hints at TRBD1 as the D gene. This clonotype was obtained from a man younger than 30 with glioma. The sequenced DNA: TGTGCCACCAGCAGAGAGGGGCCCAACCGGGCCCCGTTTGGCTACACCTTC. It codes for CATSREGPNRAPFGYTF.